The 14 T cell receptor beta chains below were found in one sample sequenced in a study of OX40 agonist ivuxolimab in advanced cancers. Method: immunoSEQ multiplex PCR; TCRdb's copy keeps in-frame clones and lacks some. The sample has around 40,000 clones, roughly 78% seen once; the top ten hold over 3.5%. Sequenced here: CD4+ or CD8+ T cells sorted from blood, sampled in a trial of the OX40 agonist ivuxolimab. The receptors were sampled from an adult with an advanced solid tumor such as melanoma, head and neck, liver or kidney cancer.

The chain couples TRBV5-1 to TRBJ2-3; 9 positions match TRBD1. The CDR3 spans 17 residues. The junction had 14 bases not matched to a gene; V was cut back by 3 bases and J by 6 bases. CDR1 and CDR2 from the germline V gene are SGHRS and YFSETQ. The chain's CDR3 is CASSYGTGTGFSDTQYF. CDR3 in DNA: TGCGCCAGCAGCTACGGAACCGGGACAGGGTTTTCGGATACGCAGTATTTT.

The rearrangement joins TRBV7-2 to TRBJ2-1; D perhaps matches TRBD2 (5 bases). Germline CDR1 reads SGHTA; CDR2 reads FQGNSA. The CDR3 has 14 residues. The V and J ends lost 1 base and 6 bases respectively, with 10 bases between them. The CDR3 DNA sequence: TGTGCCAGCAGCTTAGGAGGGAGCCGCAATGAGCAGTTCTTC. The encoded protein is CASSLGGSRNEQFF.

This chain joins TRBV7-9 and TRBJ1-1; 8 bases agree with TRBD1. In germline, CDR1 is SEHNR, CDR2 FQNEAQ (reference sequence). The CDR3 sequence is 15 residues long. Losses at the gene ends were 2 bases for V and 1 base for J; bases not matched to a gene: 3. CDR3 nucleotides: TGTGCCAGCAGCTTAAACGGACAGGGGAACACTGAAGCTTTCTTT. Its translation: CASSLNGQGNTEAFF.

This chain links TRBV7-8 with TRBJ1-5; D is unclear. V was clipped by 0 bases and J by 8 bases, with 5 bases between them. This CDR3 region has 12 residues. Looked up from germline, CDR1 is SGHVS and CDR2 is FQNEAQ. In nucleotides, the CDR3 is TGTGCCAGCAGCTTAGCTCTTGAGCCCCAGCATTTT. Its translation: CASSLALEPQHF.

V usage is TRBV7-7 and J usage is TRBJ1-3; the D gene is possibly TRBD1 (5 bases). Germline lookup yields CDR1 SSHAT and CDR2 FNYEAQ (reference sequence). This CDR3 region has 16 residues. The V gene lost 5 bases and the J gene lost 4 bases, with 18 bases spanning the gap. CDR3 sequence: CASSPLGGAGGNTIYF. The CDR3 DNA sequence: TGTGCCAGCAGCCCCCTCGGAGGGGCAGGAGGAAACACCATATATTTT.

The chain recombines TRBV7-2 with TRBJ1-1; D remains unclear. The CDR3 sequence is 16 residues long. Germline values: CDR1 SGHTA, CDR2 FQGNSA. V was shortened by 3 bases and J by 0 bases, with 14 bases between the two germline ends. The CDR3 DNA sequence: TGTGCCAGCAGCTTGAGGTGGGATTTTATGAACACTGAAGCTTTCTTT. This encodes CASSLRWDFMNTEAFF. Full variable domain (rest looked up from reference TRBV7-2 and TRBJ1-1): GAGVSQSPSNKVTEKGKDVELRCDPISGHTALYWYRQSLGQGLEFLIYFQGNSAPDKSGLPSDRFSAERTGGSVSTLTIQRTQQEDSAVYLCASSLRWDFMNTEAFFGQGTRLTVV.

This clone occurred once. The chain recombines TRBV6-4 with TRBJ1-1, with D possibly TRBD1 on 5 matching bases. The V end lost 3 bases, the J end lost 2 bases, and 10 bases lay between the germline ends. CDR3 size: 14 residues. The germline gives CDR1 MRHNA, CDR2 SNTAGT. CDR3 in amino acids: CASSEQGYNTEAFF. CDR3 bases: TGTGCCAGCAGTGAGCAGGGTTACAACACTGAAGCTTTCTTT.

The genes are TRBV5-1 and TRBJ1-6; unclear D gene. The CDR3 is made up of 16 amino acids. Trimming pared 2 bases from V and 6 bases from J, leaving 15 bases between. The germline V gene encodes CDR1 SGHRS and CDR2 YFSETQ. CDR3 DNA sequence: TGCGCCAGCAGCTTCCGGGCACAAGGGCTTAATTCACCCCTCCACTTT. This encodes CASSFRAQGLNSPLHF. Full variable domain (missing parts from reference TRBV5-1 and TRBJ1-6): KAGVTQTPRYLIKTRGQQVTLSCSPISGHRSVSWYQQTPGQGLQFLFEYFSETQRNKGNFPGRFSGRQFSNSRSEMNVSTLELGDSALYLCASSFRAQGLNSPLHFGNGTRLTVT.

The V gene is TRBV29-1, the J gene TRBJ2-5, with TRBD2 identical over 11 bases. This CDR3 is 14 amino acids long. The germline CDR1 and CDR2 sequences are SQVTM and ANQGSEA. J gave up 2 bases and V 3 bases, and 2 bases lay outside the gene matches. CDR3 in amino acids: CSVDSGGGQETQYF. In DNA, the CDR3 is TGCAGCGTTGATAGCGGGGGGGGACAAGAGACCCAGTACTTC.

This clone was found a few times. The chain carries TRBV6-6 and TRBJ1-5, with D unresolved. V dropped 6 bases and J dropped 1 base, with 10 bases sitting between them. This CDR3 is 14 amino acids long. Germline V gene lookup returns CDR1 MNHNY and CDR2 SVGAGI (reference sequence). Written as DNA, the CDR3 is TGTGCCAGCAGGGCGAAGGGCAGCAATCAGCCCCAGCATTTT. Protein sequence: CASRAKGSNQPQHF.

The chain combines TRBV7-9 with TRBJ2-7; 12 bases are a match to TRBD2. CDR3 length equals 13 residues. Germline trimming cut 8 bases from V and 2 bases from J; bases unmatched to any gene: 1. Germline CDR1 SEHNR, CDR2 FQNEAQ (reference sequence). CDR3 DNA sequence: TGTGCCAGCTCTAGCGGGGGGGCCTACGAGCAGTACTTC. This gives the protein CASSSGGAYEQYF. Variable domain in full (rest from reference TRBV7-9 and TRBJ2-7): DTGVSQNPRHKITKRGQNVTFRCDPISEHNRLYWYRQTLGQGPEFLTYFQNEAQLEKSRLLSDRFSAERPKGSFSTLEIQRTEQGDSAMYLCASSSGGAYEQYFGPGTRLTVT.

This clone was counted only a few times. V is TRBV9 and J is TRBJ1-1; D not certain. V lost 0 bases and J lost 4, with 10 bases in between. Looked up from germline, CDR1 is SGDLS and CDR2 is YYNGEE. There are 14 residues in the CDR3. The CDR3 DNA reads TGTGCCAGCAGCGTAGGGACCCTATTCACTGAAGCTTTCTTT. Translated: CASSVGTLFTEAFF.

A few counts support this clone. The J gene is TRBJ2-1, the V gene TRBV4-1; TRBD2 matches at 15 bases. Germline V gene sequence: CDR1 MGHRA, CDR2 YSYEKL. V gave up 2 bases and J gave up 7 bases; unmatched junction bases: 6. The CDR3 consists of 17 residues. The CDR3 region has the DNA TGCGCCAGCAGCCAACCGGGACTAGCGGGAGGTAATAATGAGCAGTTCTTC. Its protein product is CASSQPGLAGGNNEQFF.

The chain combines TRBV7-3 with TRBJ2-3, with D possibly matching TRBD1 (6 bases). CDR1 is SGHTA and CDR2 is FQGTGA in the germline V gene. CDR3 length: 15 residues. Trimming pared 3 bases from V and 4 bases from J, leaving 14 bases between. In DNA, the CDR3 is TGTGCCAGCAGCTTTACAGGGATAGGTTCAGATACGCAGTATTTT. Translating gives CASSFTGIGSDTQYF.